What follows describes a single T cell receptor (beta chain). V dropped 3 bases and J dropped 1 base, with 10 bases sitting between them. The CDR3 contains 14 residues. Per germline, CDR1 SGDLS and CDR2 YYNGEE. This sample is part of a study of radiation and T cells in renal cell carcinoma. Noted time point: blood 4 weeks post-SBRT, at nephrectomy. Sample treatment: 15 Gy SBRT to primary tumor, nephrectomy 4 weeks later. Profiling relied on immunoSEQ multiplex PCR, and the TCRdb table lists in-frame clones only, not all of them. Of tens of thousands of clones listed, around four fifths are singletons. The rearrangement links TRBV9 to TRBJ1-1; tentative D call: TRBD1 (6 bases). The sample consisted of blood, taken from a patient whose treatment included radiotherapy and nephrectomy. The origin of this receptor is an older woman with renal cell carcinoma. This CDR3 reads CASSEEQGNTEAFF. The CDR3 nucleotides are TGTGCCAGCAGCGAAGAACAGGGGAACACTGAAGCTTTCTTT.